This section outlines one T cell receptor beta chain sequence together with its context. V trimming: 3 bases; J trimming: 4 bases; junction bases outside the gene matches: 6. CDR1 and CDR2 (germline): SGHRS, YFSETQ. The CDR3 length is 15 residues. This sample was taken from a study of shared clonotypes between healthy human individuals. Measured with immunoSEQ multiplex PCR; TCRdb has only the in-frame clones, and not every one. This sample has over a million clones, with about 70% found just once. CD4+ cells underwent separation, giving CD45RA+ naive and CD45RA-negative memory subsets. The clonotype comes from a man aged 18 to 35 in good health. The sample comprised memory CD4+ T cells sorted from blood. The subset here: CD45RA-negative fraction. The chain joins TRBV5-1 to TRBJ1-2; 10 nucleotides line up with TRBD1. CDR3 nucleotide sequence: TGCGCCAGCAGCTCCGGACAGGGGGGCTCCTATGGCTACACCTTC. The encoded protein is CASSSGQGGSYGYTF.